This TCR beta chain was sequenced during a study of CD8+ T cells in alopecia areata. Background on the study: Treated individuals took tofacitinib by mouth, 5 to 10 mg twice daily.

V lost 0 bases and J lost 5, with 8 bases in between. The CDR3 is made up of 13 amino acids. Germline assignment: CDR1 SGHAT and CDR2 FQNNGV. The treatment was: oral pan-JAK inhibitor, 5-10 mg twice daily. RNA extraction was followed by reverse transcription into cDNA, which acted as the sequencing template. Clones were sequenced by immunoSEQ multiplex PCR, and TCRdb holds only the in-frame ones, with some missing. The profile shows about 190,000 clones, around 60% of them singletons. This chain links TRBV11-2 with TRBJ2-7, with D hard to call. This clonotype originated in a human donor with alopecia areata. The specimen was CD4+ T cells sorted from blood, collected around week 50, from a patient treated with tofacitinib. Written as DNA, the CDR3 is TGTGCCAGCAGCTTAGAAAGAGTGCACGAGCAGTACTTC. Encoded protein: CASSLERVHEQYF. Supplemented by reference TRBV11-2 and TRBJ2-7, the full variable domain reads EAGVAQSPRYKIIEKRQSVAFWCNPISGHATLYWYQQILGQGPKLLIQFQNNGVVDDSQLPKDRFSAERLKGVDSTLKIQPAKLEDSAVYLCASSLERVHEQYFGPGTRLTVT.